The 12 T cell receptor beta chains given below trace back to one sample, sequenced in a study of tissue T cells after allogeneic stem cell transplantation. Repertoires were generated with immunoSEQ multiplex PCR, while TCRdb's copy carries only in-frame clones and drops some. The sample includes about 43,000 clones, 80% to 95% of them seen just once. The specimen comprised blood, sampled before transplantation. These TCRs come from a woman aged 35-75 years who later had graft-versus-host disease after an allogeneic stem cell transplant.

The genes are TRBV18 and TRBJ1-5; TRBD1 is a possible D gene (5 bases). CDR3 length: 13 residues. V lost 5 bases, J lost 0 bases, and 5 bases lay in between. CDR1 and CDR2 from the germline V gene are KGHSH and LQKENI. The CDR3 DNA is TGTGCCAGCTCAGGGGGTAGCAATCAGCCCCAGCATTTT. Encoded protein: CASSGGSNQPQHF.

This clone was counted only a few times. V usage is TRBV5-1 and J usage is TRBJ2-3, with 7 bases matching TRBD2. CDR1 is SGHRS and CDR2 is YFSETQ in the germline V gene. This CDR3 comprises 17 residues. The V segment lost 4 bases and the J segment 2 bases; nucleotides outside the gene matches: 13. In DNA form, the CDR3 reads TGCGCCAGCAGCGCCCCGGGACTAATCCCCTTCACAGATACGCAGTATTTT. Translating gives CASSAPGLIPFTDTQYF.

The chain uses TRBV28 and TRBJ1-2, with 8 bases matching TRBD1. This CDR3 is 16 amino acids long. With 3 bases clipped from V and 3 bases from J, the junction kept 9 bases outside the gene matches. Looked up from germline, CDR1 is MDHEN and CDR2 is SYDVKM. The CDR3, as DNA: TGTGCCAGCAGTTTGCGAACAGGGGGAAGGTACTATGGCTACACCTTC. Translation gives CASSLRTGGRYYGYTF.

About this clone itself: The identical CDR3 is also encoded by other nucleotide sequences in the sample. This rearrangement joins TRBV3-1 (or the pseudogene TRBV3-2) to TRBJ2-7; D uncertain. CDR3 size: 12 residues. Germline V lookup: CDR1 LGHDT, CDR2 YNNKEL (reference sequence). V gave up 3 bases and J gave up 4 bases, with 7 bases separating them. In DNA, the CDR3 is TGTGCCAGCAGCCAGTTGCCTTACGAGCAGTACTTC. Encoded protein: CASSQLPYEQYF.

This clone was found a few times. The CDR3 nucleotides read TGTGCCAGCAGTAGGACTAGCGGGATCTACGAGCAGTACTTC. This sequence encodes CASSRTSGIYEQYF. This sequence joins TRBV27 and TRBJ2-7; 12 bases are a match to TRBD2. The CDR3 is 14 residues long. CDR1 is MNHEY and CDR2 is SMNVEV in the germline V gene (reference sequence). V was pared by 5 bases and J by 3 bases, with 2 bases of the junction left unmatched.

The V gene is TRBV4-3, the J gene TRBJ1-1, with D hard to call. Germline CDR1 is LGHNA and CDR2 is YSLEER. CDR3 length: 19 residues. The V end lost 0 bases, the J end lost 0 bases, and 20 bases lay between the germline ends. The CDR3 is CASSQDSIRTPRMNTEAFF. The DNA of the CDR3 is TGCGCCAGCAGCCAAGATTCTATCAGGACGCCTAGGATGAACACTGAAGCTTTCTTT.

This chain connects TRBV15 to TRBJ2-5; D is unresolved. V shed 0 bases and J shed 2 bases, with 1 base lying between them. The CDR3 contains 12 residues. Germline V lookup: CDR1 LNHNV, CDR2 YYDKDF (reference sequence). The CDR3 protein is CATSRDQETQYF. As DNA, the CDR3 is TGTGCCACCAGCAGAGATCAAGAGACCCAGTACTTC.

This chain joins TRBV28 and TRBJ2-1; the D call may be TRBD1 or TRBD2 (5 bases each). V was cut by 4 bases and J by 11 bases, with 12 bases left in between. Looked up from germline, CDR1 is MDHEN and CDR2 is SYDVKM. The CDR3 length is 12 residues. Here the CDR3 reads CASSWPPGQQFF. CDR3 in DNA: TGTGCCAGCAGTTGGCCCCCGGGACAGCAGTTCTTC.

The V call is TRBV5-4, the J call TRBJ2-1; 13 nucleotides match TRBD2. V was pared by 4 bases and J by 0 bases, with 4 bases of the junction left unmatched. The CDR3 loop spans 17 amino acids. The germline V gene encodes CDR1 SGHNT and CDR2 YYREEE (reference sequence). This CDR3 is CASSTGLAGTSYNEQFF. CDR3 coding DNA: TGTGCCAGCAGCACGGGACTAGCGGGGACCTCCTACAATGAGCAGTTCTTC. The full variable domain, completed using reference TRBV5-4 and TRBJ2-1, is ETGVTQSPTHLIKTRGQQVTLRCSSQSGHNTVSWYQQALGQGPQFIFQYYREEENGRGNFPPRFSGLQFPNYSSELNVNALELDDSALYLCASSTGLAGTSYNEQFFGPGTRLTVL.

CDR3 DNA sequence: TGTGCCAGCAGCTTGGGGGTAAGGCAGTTCTTC. Protein: CASSLGVRQFF. The V gene is TRBV7-2, the J gene TRBJ2-1; either TRBD1 or TRBD2 may fit D (5 bases each). V was pared by 3 bases and J by 12 bases, with 9 bases between. Germline assignment: CDR1 SGHTA and CDR2 FQGNSA. This CDR3 contains 11 residues.

The chain uses TRBV6-2 or TRBV6-3 and TRBJ2-7; D is undetermined. Germline V CDR1 and CDR2: MNHEY, SVGEGT. V was pared by 7 bases and J by 3 bases, with 16 bases between. This CDR3 is built from 14 residues. CDR3: CASNPPPGGYEQYF. DNA of the CDR3: TGTGCCAGCAACCCACCCCCAGGCGGCTACGAGCAGTACTTC.

The chain has TRBV19 and TRBJ2-1; 9 bases match TRBD2. The length of the CDR3 is 15 residues. The V gene end was trimmed by 1 base and the J gene end by 4 bases; junction bases not matched to a gene: 2. The V gene's germline CDR1 is LNHDA and CDR2 SQIVND (reference sequence). CDR3 coding DNA: TGTGCCAGTAGTATAGGGGCGGGAGGGTACAATGAGCAGTTCTTC. It is translated as CASSIGAGGYNEQFF.